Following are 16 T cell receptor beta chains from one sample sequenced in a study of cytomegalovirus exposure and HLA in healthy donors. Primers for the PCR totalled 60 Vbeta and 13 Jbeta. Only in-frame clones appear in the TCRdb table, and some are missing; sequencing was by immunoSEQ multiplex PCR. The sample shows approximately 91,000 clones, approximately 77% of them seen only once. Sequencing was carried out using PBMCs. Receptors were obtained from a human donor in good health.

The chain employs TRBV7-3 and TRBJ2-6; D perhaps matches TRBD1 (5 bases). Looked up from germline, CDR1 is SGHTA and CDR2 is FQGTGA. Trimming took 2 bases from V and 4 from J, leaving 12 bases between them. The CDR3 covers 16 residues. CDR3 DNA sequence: TGTGCCAGCAGCTTAGGTGGGGCGGAGGGGGCCAACGTCCTGACTTTC. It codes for CASSLGGAEGANVLTF.

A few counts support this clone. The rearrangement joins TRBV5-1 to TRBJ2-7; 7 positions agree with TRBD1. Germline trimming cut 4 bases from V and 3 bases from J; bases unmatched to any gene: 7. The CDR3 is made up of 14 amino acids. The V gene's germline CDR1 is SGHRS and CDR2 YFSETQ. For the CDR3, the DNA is TGCGCCAGCAGCAACGGACAGGTTAGCTACGAGCAGTACTTC. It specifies CASSNGQVSYEQYF.

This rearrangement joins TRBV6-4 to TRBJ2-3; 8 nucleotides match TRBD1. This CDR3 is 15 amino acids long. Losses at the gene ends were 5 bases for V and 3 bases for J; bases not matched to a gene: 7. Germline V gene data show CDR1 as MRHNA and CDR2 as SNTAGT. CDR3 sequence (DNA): TGTGCCAGCAGTTACAACAGGGGGGAGACAGATACGCAGTATTTT. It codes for CASSYNRGETDTQYF.

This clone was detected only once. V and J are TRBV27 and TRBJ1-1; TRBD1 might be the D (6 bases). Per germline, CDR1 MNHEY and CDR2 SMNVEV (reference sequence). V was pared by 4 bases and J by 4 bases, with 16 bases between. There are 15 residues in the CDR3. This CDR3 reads CASSSLGQWGTEAFF. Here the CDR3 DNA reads TGTGCCAGCAGTTCCCTAGGACAGTGGGGCACTGAAGCTTTCTTT.

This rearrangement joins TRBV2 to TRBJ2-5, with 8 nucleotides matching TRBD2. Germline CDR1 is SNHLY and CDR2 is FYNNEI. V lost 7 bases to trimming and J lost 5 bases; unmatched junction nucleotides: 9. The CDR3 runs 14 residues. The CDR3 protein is CASKGREGRETQYF. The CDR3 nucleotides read TGTGCCAGCAAAGGACGGGAGGGCCGGGAGACCCAGTACTTC.

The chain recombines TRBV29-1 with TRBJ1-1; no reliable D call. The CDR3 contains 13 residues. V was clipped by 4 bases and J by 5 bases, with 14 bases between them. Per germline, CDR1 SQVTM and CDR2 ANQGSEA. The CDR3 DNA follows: TGCAGCGTTGGTGACAACCTTGGAACTGAAGCTTTCTTT. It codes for CSVGDNLGTEAFF.

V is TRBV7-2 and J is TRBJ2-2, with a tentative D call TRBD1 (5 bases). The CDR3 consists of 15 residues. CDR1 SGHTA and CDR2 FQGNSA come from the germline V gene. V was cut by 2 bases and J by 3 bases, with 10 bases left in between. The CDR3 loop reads CASSLSGLYTGELFF. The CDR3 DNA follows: TGTGCCAGCAGCTTATCAGGGCTGTACACCGGGGAGCTGTTTTTT.

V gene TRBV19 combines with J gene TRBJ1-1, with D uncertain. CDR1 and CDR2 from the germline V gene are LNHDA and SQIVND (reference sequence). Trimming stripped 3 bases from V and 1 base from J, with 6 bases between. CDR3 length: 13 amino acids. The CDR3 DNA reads TGTGCCAGTAGTATTCGAGCGAACACTGAAGCTTTCTTT. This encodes CASSIRANTEAFF.

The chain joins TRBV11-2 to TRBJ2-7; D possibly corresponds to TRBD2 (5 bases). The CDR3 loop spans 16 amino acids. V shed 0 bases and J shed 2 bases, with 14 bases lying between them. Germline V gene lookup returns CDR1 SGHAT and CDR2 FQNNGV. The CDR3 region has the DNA TGTGCCAGCAGCTTAGACCCGGACGGAGGAGCCTACGAGCAGTACTTC. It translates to CASSLDPDGGAYEQYF.

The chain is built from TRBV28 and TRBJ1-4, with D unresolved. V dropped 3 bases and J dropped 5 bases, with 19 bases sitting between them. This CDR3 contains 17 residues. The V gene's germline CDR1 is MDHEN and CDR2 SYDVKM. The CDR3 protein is CASSFRARGLMNEKLFF. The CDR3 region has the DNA TGTGCCAGCAGTTTTCGGGCCCGCGGACTCATGAATGAAAAACTGTTTTTT.

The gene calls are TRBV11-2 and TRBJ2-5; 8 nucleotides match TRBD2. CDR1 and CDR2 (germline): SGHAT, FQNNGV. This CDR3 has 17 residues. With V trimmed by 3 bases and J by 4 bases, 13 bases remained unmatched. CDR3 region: CASSLPPGRGARETQYF. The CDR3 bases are TGTGCCAGCAGCTTGCCCCCCGGGAGGGGGGCGCGAGAGACCCAGTACTTC.

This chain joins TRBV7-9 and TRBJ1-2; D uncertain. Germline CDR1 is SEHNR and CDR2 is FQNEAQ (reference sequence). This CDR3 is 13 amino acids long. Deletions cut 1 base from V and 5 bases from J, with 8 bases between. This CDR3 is CASSLEGDYGYTF. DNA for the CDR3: TGTGCCAGCAGCTTAGAGGGAGATTATGGCTACACCTTC.

The CDR3: CATSYSDTQYF. DNA of the CDR3: TGTGCCACCAGCTATTCAGATACGCAGTATTTT. The V and J genes are TRBV15 and TRBJ2-3; no firm D call. Trimming removed 5 bases from V and 4 bases from J, with 4 bases in between. This CDR3 region has 11 residues. In germline, CDR1 is LNHNV, CDR2 YYDKDF (reference sequence).

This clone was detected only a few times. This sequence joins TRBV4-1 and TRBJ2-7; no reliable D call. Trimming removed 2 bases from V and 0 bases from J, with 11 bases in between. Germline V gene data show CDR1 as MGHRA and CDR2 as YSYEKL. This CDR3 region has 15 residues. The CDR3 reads CASSQYRESSYEQYF. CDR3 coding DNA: TGCGCCAGCAGCCAATACCGCGAGAGCTCCTACGAGCAGTACTTC.

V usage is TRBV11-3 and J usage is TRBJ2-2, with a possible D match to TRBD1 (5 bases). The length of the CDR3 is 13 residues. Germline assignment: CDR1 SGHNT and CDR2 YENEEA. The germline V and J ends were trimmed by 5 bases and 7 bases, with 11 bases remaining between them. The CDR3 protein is CASSPRGHGELFF. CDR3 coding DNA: TGTGCCAGCAGCCCAAGGGGTCACGGGGAGCTGTTTTTT.

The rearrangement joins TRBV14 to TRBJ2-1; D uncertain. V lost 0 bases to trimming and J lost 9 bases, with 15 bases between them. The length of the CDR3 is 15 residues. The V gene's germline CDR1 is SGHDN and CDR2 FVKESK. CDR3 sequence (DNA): TGTGCCAGCAGCCAAGAACTCACCCCAGGTGCTGAGCAGTTCTTC. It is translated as CASSQELTPGAEQFF.